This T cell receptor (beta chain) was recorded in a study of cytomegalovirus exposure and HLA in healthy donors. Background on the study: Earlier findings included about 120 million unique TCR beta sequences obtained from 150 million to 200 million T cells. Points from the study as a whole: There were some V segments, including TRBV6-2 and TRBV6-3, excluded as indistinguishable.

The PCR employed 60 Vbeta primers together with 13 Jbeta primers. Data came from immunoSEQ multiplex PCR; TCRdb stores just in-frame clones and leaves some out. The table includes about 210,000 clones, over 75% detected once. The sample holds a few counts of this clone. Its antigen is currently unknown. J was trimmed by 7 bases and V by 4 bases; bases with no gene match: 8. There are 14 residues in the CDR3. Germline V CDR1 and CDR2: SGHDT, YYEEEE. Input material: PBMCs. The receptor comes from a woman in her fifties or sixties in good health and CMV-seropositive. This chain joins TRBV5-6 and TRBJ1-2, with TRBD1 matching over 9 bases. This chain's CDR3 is CASSADRGYGGYTF. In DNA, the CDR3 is TGTGCCAGCAGCGCGGACAGGGGATATGGTGGCTACACCTTC.